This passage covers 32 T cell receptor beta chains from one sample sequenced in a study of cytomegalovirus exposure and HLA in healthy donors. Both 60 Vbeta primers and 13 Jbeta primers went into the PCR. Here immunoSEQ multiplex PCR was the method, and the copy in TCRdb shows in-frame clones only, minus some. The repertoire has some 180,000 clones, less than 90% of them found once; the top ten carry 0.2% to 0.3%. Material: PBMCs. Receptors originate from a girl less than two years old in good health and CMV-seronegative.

CDR3 bases: TGTGCCTGGAGTAGGGCTAGCGGGACCCCCGGGGAGCTGTTTTTT. Protein: CAWSRASGTPGELFF. V usage is TRBV30 and J usage is TRBJ2-2, with 9 positions matching TRBD2. This CDR3 is built from 15 residues. Germline V gene data show CDR1 as GTSNPN and CDR2 as SVGIG (reference sequence). After removal of 2 bases from V and 6 bases from J, the junction contained 7 bases not matched to a gene.

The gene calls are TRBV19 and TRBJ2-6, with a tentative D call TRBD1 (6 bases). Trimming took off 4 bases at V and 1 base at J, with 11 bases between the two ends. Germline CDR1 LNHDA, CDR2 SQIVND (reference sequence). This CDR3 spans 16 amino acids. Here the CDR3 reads CASSRIGQSGANVLTF. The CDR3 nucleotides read TGTGCCAGTAGTAGAATAGGACAGTCTGGGGCCAACGTCCTGACTTTC.

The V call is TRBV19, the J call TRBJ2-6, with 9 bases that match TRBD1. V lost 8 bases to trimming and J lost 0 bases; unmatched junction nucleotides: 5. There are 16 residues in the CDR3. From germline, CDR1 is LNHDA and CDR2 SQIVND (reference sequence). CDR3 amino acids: CASRDRESSGANVLTF. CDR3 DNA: TGTGCCAGTCGGGACAGGGAGAGCTCTGGGGCCAACGTCCTGACTTTC.

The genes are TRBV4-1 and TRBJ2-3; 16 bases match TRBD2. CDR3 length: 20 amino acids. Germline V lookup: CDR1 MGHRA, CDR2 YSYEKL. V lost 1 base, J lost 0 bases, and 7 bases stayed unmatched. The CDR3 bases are TGCGCCAGCAGCCAAGTGGGACTAGCGGGAGGGAAAACTAGCACAGATACGCAGTATTTT. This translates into CASSQVGLAGGKTSTDTQYF.

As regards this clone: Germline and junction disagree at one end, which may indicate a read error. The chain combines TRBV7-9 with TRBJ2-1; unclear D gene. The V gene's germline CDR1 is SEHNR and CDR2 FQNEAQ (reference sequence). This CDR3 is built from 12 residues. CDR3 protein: CSSSHNQLSEFF. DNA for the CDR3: TGTTCCAGCAGCCATAACCAATTATCGGAGTTCTTC.

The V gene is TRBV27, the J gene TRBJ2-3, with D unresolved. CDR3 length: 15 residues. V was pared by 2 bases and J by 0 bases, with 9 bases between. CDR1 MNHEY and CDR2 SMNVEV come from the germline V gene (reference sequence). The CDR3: CASSLQVTSTDTQYF. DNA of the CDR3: TGTGCCAGCAGTTTACAAGTTACTAGCACAGATACGCAGTATTTT.

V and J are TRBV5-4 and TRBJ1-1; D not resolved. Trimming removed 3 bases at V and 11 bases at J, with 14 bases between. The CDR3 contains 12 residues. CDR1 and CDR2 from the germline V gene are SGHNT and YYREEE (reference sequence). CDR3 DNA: TGTGCCAGCAGCTCTAATGTTGCTAGGGCTTTCTTT. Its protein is CASSSNVARAFF.

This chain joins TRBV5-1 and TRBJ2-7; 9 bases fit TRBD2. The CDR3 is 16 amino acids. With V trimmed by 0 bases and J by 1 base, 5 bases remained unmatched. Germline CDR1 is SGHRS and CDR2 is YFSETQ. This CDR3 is CASSLAASGRSYEQYF. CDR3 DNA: TGCGCCAGCAGCTTGGCCGCAAGCGGGAGGTCCTACGAGCAGTACTTC.

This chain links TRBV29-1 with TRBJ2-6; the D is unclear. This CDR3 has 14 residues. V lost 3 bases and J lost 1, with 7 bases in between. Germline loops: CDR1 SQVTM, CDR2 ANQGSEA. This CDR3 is CSVDEDSGANVLTF. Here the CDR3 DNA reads TGCAGCGTTGATGAGGATTCTGGGGCCAACGTCCTGACTTTC.

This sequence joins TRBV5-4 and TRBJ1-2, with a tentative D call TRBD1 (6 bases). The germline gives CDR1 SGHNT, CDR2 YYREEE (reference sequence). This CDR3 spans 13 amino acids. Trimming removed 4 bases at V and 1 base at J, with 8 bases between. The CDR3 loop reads CASSRTVNYGYTF. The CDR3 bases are TGTGCCAGCAGCCGGACAGTTAACTATGGCTACACCTTC.

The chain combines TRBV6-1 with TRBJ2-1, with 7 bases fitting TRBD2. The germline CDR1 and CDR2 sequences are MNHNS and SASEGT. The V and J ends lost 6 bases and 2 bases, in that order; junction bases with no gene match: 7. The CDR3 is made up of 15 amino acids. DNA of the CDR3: TGTGCCAGCAGGTTCGGACTAGTAGCCTACAATGAGCAGTTCTTC. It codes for CASRFGLVAYNEQFF.

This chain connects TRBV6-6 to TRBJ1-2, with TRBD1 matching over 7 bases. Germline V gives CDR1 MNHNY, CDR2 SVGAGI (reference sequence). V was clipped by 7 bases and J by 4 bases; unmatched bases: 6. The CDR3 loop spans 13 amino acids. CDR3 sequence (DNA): TGTGCCAGCACCGTAGGGGGCGCCTATGGCTACACCTTC. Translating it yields CASTVGGAYGYTF.

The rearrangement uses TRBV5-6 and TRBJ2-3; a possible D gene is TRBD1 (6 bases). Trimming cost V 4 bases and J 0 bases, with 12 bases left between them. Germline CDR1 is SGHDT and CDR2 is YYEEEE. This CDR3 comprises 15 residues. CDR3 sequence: CASSLDRFSTDTQYF. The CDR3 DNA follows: TGTGCCAGCAGCCTCGACAGGTTTAGCACAGATACGCAGTATTTT.

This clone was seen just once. The CDR3 DNA reads TGTGCCAGCAGCCAAGACAGGAGAACGTACGAGCAGTACTTC. Protein sequence: CASSQDRRTYEQYF. The rearrangement uses TRBV13 and TRBJ2-7, with D possibly being TRBD1 (6 bases). The CDR3 sequence is 14 residues long. From germline, CDR1 is PRHDT and CDR2 FYEKMQ (reference sequence). V gave up 5 bases and J gave up 4 bases, with 15 bases separating them.

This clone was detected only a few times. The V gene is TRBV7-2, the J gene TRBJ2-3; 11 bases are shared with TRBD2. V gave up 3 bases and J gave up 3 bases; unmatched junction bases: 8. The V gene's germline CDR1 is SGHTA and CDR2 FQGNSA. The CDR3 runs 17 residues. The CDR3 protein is CASSLGLAAYPTDTQYF. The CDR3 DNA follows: TGTGCCAGCAGCTTGGGACTAGCGGCCTACCCGACAGATACGCAGTATTTT.

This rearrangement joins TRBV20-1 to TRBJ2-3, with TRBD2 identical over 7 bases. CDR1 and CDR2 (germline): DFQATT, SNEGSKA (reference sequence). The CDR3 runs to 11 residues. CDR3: CSGRRADTQYF. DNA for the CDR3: TGCAGCGGGAGGCGGGCAGATACGCAGTATTTT.

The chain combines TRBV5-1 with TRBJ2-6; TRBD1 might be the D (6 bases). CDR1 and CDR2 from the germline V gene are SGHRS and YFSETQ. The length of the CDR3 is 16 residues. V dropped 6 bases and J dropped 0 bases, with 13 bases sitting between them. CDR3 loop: CASTEGVSSGANVLTF. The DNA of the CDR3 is TGCGCCAGCACCGAGGGGGTGAGCTCTGGGGCCAACGTCCTGACTTTC. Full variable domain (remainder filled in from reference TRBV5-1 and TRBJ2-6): KAGVTQTPRYLIKTRGQQVTLSCSPISGHRSVSWYQQTPGQGLQFLFEYFSETQRNKGNFPGRFSGRQFSNSRSEMNVSTLELGDSALYLCASTEGVSSGANVLTFGAGSRLTVL.

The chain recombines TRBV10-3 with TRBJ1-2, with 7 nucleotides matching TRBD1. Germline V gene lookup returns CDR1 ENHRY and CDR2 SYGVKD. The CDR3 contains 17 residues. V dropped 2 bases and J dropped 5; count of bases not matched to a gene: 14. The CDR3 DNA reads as TGTGCCATCAGTGAGGGTGATTGGGGGGACAGTCAGTATGGCTACACCTTC. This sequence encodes CAISEGDWGDSQYGYTF.

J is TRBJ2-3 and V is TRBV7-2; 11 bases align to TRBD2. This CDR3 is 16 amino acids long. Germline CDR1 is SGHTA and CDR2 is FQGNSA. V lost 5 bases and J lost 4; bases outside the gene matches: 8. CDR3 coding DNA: TGTGCCAGCAGCCGCCTTAGCGGGAGGGTGTCAGATACGCAGTATTTT. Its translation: CASSRLSGRVSDTQYF.

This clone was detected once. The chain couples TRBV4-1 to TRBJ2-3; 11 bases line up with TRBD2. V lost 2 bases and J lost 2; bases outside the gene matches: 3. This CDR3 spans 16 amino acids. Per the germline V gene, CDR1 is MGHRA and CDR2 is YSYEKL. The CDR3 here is CASSQKTSGVTDTQYF. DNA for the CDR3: TGCGCCAGCAGCCAAAAGACTAGCGGGGTCACAGATACGCAGTATTTT.

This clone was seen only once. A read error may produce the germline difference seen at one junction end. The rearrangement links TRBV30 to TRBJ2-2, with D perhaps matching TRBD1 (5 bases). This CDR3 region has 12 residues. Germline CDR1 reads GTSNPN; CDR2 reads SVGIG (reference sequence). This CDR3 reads CAWTPDTGELFF. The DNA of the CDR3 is TGTGCCTGGACCCCGGACACAGGGGAGCTGTTTTTT.

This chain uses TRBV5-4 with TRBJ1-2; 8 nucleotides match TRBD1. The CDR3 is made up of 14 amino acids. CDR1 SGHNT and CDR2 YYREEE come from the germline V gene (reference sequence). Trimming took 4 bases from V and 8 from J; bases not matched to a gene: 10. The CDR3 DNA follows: TGTGCCAGCAGCCTTTCAGGGGGCGCTGGCGGCTACACCTTC. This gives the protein CASSLSGGAGGYTF.

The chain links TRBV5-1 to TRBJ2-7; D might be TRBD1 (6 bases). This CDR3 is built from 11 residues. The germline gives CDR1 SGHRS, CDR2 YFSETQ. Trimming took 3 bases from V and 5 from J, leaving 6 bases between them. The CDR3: CASSYRDEQYF. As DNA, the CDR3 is TGCGCCAGCAGCTACAGGGACGAGCAGTACTTC.

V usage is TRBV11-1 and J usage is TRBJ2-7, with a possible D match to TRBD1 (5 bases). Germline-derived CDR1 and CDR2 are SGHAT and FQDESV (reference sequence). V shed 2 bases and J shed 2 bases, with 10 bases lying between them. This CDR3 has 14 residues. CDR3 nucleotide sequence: TGTGCCAGCAGCTTATTGCAGGGAACCTACGAGCAGTACTTC. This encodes CASSLLQGTYEQYF.

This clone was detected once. This CDR3 is CASSEYLAGAKGELFF. CDR3 in DNA: TGTGCCAGCAGTGAATACCTAGCGGGAGCCAAGGGGGAGCTGTTTTTT. The J gene is TRBJ2-2, the V gene TRBV6-1; 10 bases fit TRBD2. The CDR3 has 16 amino acids. The germline CDR1 and CDR2 sequences are MNHNS and SASEGT. Germline trimming cut 2 bases from V and 8 bases from J; bases unmatched to any gene: 8.

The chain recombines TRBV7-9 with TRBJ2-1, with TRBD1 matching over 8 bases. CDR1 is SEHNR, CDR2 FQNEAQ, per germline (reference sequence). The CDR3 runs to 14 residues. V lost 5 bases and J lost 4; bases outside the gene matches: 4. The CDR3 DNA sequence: TGTGCCAGCAGCACGGGACAGGAGTACAATGAGCAGTTCTTC. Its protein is CASSTGQEYNEQFF. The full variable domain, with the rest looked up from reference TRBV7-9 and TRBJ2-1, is DTGVSQNPRHKITKRGQNVTFRCDPISEHNRLYWYRQTLGQGPEFLTYFQNEAQLEKSRLLSDRFSAERPKGSFSTLEIQRTEQGDSAMYLCASSTGQEYNEQFFGPGTRLTVL.

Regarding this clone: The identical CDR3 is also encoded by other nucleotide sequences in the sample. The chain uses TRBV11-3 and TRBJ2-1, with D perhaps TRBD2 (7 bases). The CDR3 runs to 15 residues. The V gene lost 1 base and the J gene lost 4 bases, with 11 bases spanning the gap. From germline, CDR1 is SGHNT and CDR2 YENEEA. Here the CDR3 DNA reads TGTGCCAGCAGCTTAGGGCGGGGGCCTTACAATGAGCAGTTCTTC. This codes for CASSLGRGPYNEQFF. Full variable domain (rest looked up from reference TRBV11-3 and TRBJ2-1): EAGVVQSPRYKIIEKKQPVAFWCNPISGHNTLYWYLQNLGQGPELLIRYENEEAVDDSQLPKDRFSAERLKGVDSTLKIQPAELGDSAVYLCASSLGRGPYNEQFFGPGTRLTVL.

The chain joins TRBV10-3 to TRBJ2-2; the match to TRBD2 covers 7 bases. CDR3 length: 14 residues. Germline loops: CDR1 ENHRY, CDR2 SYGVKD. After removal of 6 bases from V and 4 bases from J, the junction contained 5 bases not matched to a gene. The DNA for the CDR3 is TGTGCCATCAGGGGGGGGTCTTTCACCGGGGAGCTGTTTTTT. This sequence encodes CAIRGGSFTGELFF.

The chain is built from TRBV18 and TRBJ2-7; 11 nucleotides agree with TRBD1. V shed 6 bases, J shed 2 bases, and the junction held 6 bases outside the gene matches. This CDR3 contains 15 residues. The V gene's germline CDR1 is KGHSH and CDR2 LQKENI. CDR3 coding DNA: TGTGCCAGCTCGAATGGACAGGGGGCCGCCTACGAGCAGTACTTC. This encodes CASSNGQGAAYEQYF. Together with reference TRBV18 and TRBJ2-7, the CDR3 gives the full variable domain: NAGVMQNPRHLVRRRGQEARLRCSPMKGHSHVYWYRQLPEEGLKFMVYLQKENIIDESGMPKERFSAEFPKEGPSILRIQQVVRGDSAAYFCASSNGQGAAYEQYFGPGTRLTVT.

CDR3 coding DNA: TGTGCCAGCAGCGCCAACAGTGGCATTGAAGCTTTCTTT. It yields the protein CASSANSGIEAFF. This sequence joins TRBV9 and TRBJ1-1; D gene unclear. Germline CDR1 SGDLS, CDR2 YYNGEE. V was clipped by 3 bases and J by 7 bases, with 13 bases between them. The CDR3 has 13 amino acids. Together with reference TRBV9 and TRBJ1-1, the CDR3 gives the full variable domain: DSGVTQTPKHLITATGQRVTLRCSPRSGDLSVYWYQQSLDQGLQFLIQYYNGEERAKGNILERFSAQQFPDLHSELNLSSLELGDSALYFCASSANSGIEAFFGQGTRLTVV.

This CDR3 reads CASSPKSFGFYEQYF. CDR3 bases: TGTGCCAGCTCACCAAAGTCTTTCGGTTTTTACGAGCAGTACTTC. The chain uses TRBV18 and TRBJ2-7; D gene unclear. The germline V gene has CDR1 KGHSH and CDR2 LQKENI. Trimming removed 2 bases from V and 4 bases from J, with 15 bases in between. The CDR3 length is 15 residues.

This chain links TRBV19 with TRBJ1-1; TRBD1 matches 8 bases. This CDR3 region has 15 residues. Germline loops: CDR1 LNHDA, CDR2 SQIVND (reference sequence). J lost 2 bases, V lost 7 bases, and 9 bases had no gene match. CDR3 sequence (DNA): TGTGCCAGTATGGGGACAGGACTGACAAACACTGAAGCTTTCTTT. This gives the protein CASMGTGLTNTEAFF.